The 5 T cell receptor beta chains presented below share a single source sample, sequenced in a study of blood T cell repertoires in COVID-19. Sequencing was performed with immunoSEQ multiplex PCR; in TCRdb, only in-frame clones are kept and a portion is missing. The table lists some 200,000 clones, 86% of them singletons. Sequencing was carried out using peripheral blood. The receptors stem from a woman aged 60-70 years with COVID-19, enrolled during active disease.

A single count supports this clone. The chain employs TRBV24-1 and TRBJ1-4, with TRBD1 as a possible D gene (6 bases). Germline-derived CDR1 and CDR2 are KGHDR and SFDVKD. The V and J ends lost 7 bases and 2 bases respectively, with 10 bases between them. CDR3 length: 14 amino acids. DNA for the CDR3: TGTGCCACCAGCAAAGGGGGTACTAATGAAAAACTGTTTTTT. This translates into CATSKGGTNEKLFF.

The rearrangement links TRBV6-5 to TRBJ2-6, with a possible D match to TRBD2 (6 bases). Germline CDR1 MNHEY, CDR2 SVGAGI. V was trimmed by 9 bases and J by 3 bases, leaving 12 bases between them. The CDR3 runs 14 residues. For the CDR3, the DNA is TGTGCCAGTGGGGAGGCTGGTGGGGCCAACGTCCTGACTTTC. Translated: CASGEAGGANVLTF.

Concerning this clone itself: Other DNA sequences from this sample encode an identical CDR3 as well. The rearrangement links TRBV7-3 to TRBJ2-3, with 8 bases matching TRBD2. V lost 2 bases to trimming and J lost 0 bases; unmatched junction nucleotides: 1. CDR1 SGHTA and CDR2 FQGTGA come from the germline V gene. The CDR3 is 15 amino acids. The CDR3 DNA follows: TGTGCCAGCAGCTTAGCGGGAGGAAGCACAGATACGCAGTATTTT. Amino acid sequence: CASSLAGGSTDTQYF.

CDR3 sequence: CASSLRTSGTLKTQYF. The CDR3 DNA sequence: TGTGCCAGCAGCTTAAGGACTAGCGGGACCCTAAAGACCCAGTACTTC. The chain uses TRBV7-9 and TRBJ2-5; TRBD2 matches at 12 bases. CDR3 size: 16 residues. After removal of 2 bases from V and 6 bases from J, the junction contained 7 bases not matched to a gene. Germline CDR1 is SEHNR and CDR2 is FQNEAQ (reference sequence).

A few counts support this clone. The rearrangement links TRBV12-3 or TRBV12-4 to TRBJ1-2; weak D call: TRBD1 (6 bases). The CDR3 runs to 13 residues. Trimming cost V 6 bases and J 3 bases, with 11 bases left between them. The CDR3 DNA sequence: TGTGCCAGCAGCCCGGACAGCTACTATGGCTACACCTTC. As protein: CASSPDSYYGYTF.